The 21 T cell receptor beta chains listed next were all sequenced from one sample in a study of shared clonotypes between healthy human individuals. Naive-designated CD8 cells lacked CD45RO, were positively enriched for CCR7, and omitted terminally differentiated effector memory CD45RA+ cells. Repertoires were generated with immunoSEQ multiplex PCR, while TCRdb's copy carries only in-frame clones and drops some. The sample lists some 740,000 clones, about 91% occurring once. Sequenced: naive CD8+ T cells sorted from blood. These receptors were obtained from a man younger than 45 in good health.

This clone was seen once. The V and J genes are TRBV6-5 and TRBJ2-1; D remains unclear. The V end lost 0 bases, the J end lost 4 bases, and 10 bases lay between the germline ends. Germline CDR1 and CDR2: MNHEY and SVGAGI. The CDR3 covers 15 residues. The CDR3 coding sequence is TGTGCCAGCAGTTACTCGGAGTCTAGGTACAATGAGCAGTTCTTC. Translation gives CASSYSESRYNEQFF.

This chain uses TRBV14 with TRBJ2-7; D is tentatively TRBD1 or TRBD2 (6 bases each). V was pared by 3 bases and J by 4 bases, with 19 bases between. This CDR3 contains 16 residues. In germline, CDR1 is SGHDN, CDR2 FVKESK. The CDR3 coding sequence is TGTGCCAGCAGCCACAACACAGGGACTCCTCCTTACGAGCAGTACTTC. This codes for CASSHNTGTPPYEQYF.

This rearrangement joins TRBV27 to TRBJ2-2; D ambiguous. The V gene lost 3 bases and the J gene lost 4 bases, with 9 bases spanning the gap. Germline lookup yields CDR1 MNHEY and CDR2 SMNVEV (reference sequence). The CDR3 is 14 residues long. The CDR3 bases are TGTGCCAGCAGTTTTCAGGAAGGCACCGGGGAGCTGTTTTTT. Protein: CASSFQEGTGELFF.

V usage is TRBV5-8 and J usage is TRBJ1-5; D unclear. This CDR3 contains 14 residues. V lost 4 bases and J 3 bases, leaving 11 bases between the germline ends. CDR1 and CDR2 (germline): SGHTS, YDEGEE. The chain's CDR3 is CASSPRLHNQPQHF. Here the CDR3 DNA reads TGTGCCAGCAGCCCTCGCCTACACAATCAGCCCCAGCATTTT. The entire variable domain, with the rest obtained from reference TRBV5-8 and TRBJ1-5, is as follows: EAGVTQSPTHLIKTRGQQATLRCSPISGHTSVYWYQQALGLGLQFLLWYDEGEERNRGNFPPRFSGRQFPNYSSELNVNALELEDSALYLCASSPRLHNQPQHFGDGTRLSIL.

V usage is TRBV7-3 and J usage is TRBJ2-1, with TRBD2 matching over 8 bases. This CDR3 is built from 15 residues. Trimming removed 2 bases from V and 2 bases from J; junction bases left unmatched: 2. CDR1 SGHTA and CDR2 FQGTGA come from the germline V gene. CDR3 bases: TGTGCCAGCAGCTTATATAGCGGGACCTACAATGAGCAGTTCTTC. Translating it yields CASSLYSGTYNEQFF.

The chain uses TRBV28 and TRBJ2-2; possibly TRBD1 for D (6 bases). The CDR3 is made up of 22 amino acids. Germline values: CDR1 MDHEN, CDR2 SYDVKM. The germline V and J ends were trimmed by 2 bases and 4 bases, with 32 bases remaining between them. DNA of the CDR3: TGTGCCAGCAGTTTAGGGGTAATCAACAGGGACGAGCCCCATTATAGCACCGGGGAGCTGTTTTTT. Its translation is CASSLGVINRDEPHYSTGELFF.

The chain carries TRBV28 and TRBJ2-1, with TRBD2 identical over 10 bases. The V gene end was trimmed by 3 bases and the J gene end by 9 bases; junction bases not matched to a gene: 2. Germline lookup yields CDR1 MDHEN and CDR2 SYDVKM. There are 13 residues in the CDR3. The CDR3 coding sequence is TGTGCCAGCAGTTTCCTAGCGGGGGCTGAGCAGTTCTTC. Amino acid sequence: CASSFLAGAEQFF.

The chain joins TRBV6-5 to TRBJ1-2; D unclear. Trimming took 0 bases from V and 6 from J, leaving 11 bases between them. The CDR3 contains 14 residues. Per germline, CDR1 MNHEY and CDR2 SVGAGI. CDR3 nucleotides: TGTGCCAGCAGTTACTCGATTTCAGGAGATGGCTACACCTTC. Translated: CASSYSISGDGYTF.

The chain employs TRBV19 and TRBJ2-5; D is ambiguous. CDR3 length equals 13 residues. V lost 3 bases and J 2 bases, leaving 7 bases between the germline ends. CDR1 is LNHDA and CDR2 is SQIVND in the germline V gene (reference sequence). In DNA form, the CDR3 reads TGTGCCAGTAGTATCACAGAACAAGAGACCCAGTACTTC. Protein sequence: CASSITEQETQYF.

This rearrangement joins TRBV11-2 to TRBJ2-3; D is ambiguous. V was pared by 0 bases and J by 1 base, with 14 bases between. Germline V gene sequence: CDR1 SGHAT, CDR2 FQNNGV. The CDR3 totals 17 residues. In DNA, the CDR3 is TGTGCCAGCAGCTTAGATGTGGCGGAACCGCGCACAGATACGCAGTATTTT. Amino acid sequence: CASSLDVAEPRTDTQYF.

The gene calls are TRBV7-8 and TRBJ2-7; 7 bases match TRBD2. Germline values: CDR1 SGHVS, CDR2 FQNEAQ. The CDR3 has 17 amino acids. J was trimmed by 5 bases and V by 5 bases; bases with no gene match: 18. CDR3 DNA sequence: TGTGCCAGCAGCCAAAACTATGGGGGAGGGTTTCTCCACGAGCAGTACTTC. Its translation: CASSQNYGGGFLHEQYF.

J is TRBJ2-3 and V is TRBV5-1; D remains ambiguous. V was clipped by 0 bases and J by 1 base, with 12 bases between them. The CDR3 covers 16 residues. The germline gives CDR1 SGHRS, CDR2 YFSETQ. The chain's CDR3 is CASSLEALSGTDTQYF. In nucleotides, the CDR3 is TGCGCCAGCAGCTTGGAGGCTCTAAGCGGCACAGATACGCAGTATTTT. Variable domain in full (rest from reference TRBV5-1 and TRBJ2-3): KAGVTQTPRYLIKTRGQQVTLSCSPISGHRSVSWYQQTPGQGLQFLFEYFSETQRNKGNFPGRFSGRQFSNSRSEMNVSTLELGDSALYLCASSLEALSGTDTQYFGPGTRLTVL.

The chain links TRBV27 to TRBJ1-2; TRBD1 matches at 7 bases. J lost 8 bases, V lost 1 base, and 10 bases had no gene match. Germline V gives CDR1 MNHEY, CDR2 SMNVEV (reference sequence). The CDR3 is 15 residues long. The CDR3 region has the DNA TGTGCCAGCAGTTTATTGGGACGACAGGGATTCGGCTACACCTTC. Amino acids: CASSLLGRQGFGYTF.

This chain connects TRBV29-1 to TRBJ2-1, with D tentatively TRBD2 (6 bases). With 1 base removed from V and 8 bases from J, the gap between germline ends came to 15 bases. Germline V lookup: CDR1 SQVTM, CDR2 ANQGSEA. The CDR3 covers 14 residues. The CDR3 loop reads CSVEGLGPGYEQFF. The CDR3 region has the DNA TGCAGCGTTGAAGGACTAGGCCCTGGGTATGAGCAGTTCTTC.

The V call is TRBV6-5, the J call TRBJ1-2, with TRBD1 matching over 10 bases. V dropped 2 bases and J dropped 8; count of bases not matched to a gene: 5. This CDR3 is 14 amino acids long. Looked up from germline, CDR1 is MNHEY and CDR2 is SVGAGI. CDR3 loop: CASSYGTGVEGYTF. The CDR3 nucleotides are TGTGCCAGCAGTTACGGGACAGGGGTCGAGGGCTACACCTTC.

The CDR3 region has the DNA TGCGCCAGCAGCCAAGAAGGGTTTCGGGGAGACAATGAGCAGTTCTTC. Translated: CASSQEGFRGDNEQFF. The genes are TRBV4-3 and TRBJ2-1, with D possibly matching TRBD2 (5 bases). The CDR3 is made up of 16 amino acids. The V gene's germline CDR1 is LGHNA and CDR2 YSLEER. The V end lost 0 bases, the J end lost 5 bases, and 14 bases lay between the germline ends.

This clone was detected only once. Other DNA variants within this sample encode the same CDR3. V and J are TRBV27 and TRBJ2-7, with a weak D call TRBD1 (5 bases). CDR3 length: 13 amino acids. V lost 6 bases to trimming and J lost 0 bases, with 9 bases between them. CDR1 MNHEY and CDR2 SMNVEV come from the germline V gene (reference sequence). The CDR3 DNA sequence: TGTGCCAGCAGCCTAGACAGCTCCTACGAGCAGTACTTC. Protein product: CASSLDSSYEQYF.

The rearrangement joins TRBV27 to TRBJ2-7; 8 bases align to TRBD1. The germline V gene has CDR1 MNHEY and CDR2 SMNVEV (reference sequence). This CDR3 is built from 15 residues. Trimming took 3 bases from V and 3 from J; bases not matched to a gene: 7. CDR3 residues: CASSFTGTGIYEQYF. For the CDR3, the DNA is TGTGCCAGCAGTTTCACCGGGACAGGAATCTACGAGCAGTACTTC.

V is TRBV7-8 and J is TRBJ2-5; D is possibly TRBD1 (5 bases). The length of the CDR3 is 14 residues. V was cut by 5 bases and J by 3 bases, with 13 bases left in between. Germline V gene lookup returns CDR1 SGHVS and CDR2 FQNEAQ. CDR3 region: CASSLQPREETQYF. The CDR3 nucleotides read TGTGCCAGCAGCCTCCAACCCAGGGAAGAGACCCAGTACTTC.

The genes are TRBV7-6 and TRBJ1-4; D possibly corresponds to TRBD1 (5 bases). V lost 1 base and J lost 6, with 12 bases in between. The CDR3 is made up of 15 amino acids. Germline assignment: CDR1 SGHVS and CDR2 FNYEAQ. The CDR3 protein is CASSLDWGLDEKLFF. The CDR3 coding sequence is TGTGCCAGCAGCTTAGATTGGGGACTTGATGAAAAACTGTTTTTT.

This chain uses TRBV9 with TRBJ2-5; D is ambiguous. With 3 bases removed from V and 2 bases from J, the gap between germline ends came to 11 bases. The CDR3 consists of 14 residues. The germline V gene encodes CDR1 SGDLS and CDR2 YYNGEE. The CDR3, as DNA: TGTGCCAGCAGCGCCCCGATTGCTCAAGAGACCCAGTACTTC. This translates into CASSAPIAQETQYF.